A selection of T cell receptor beta chains follows, all from one sample in a study of OX40 agonist ivuxolimab in advanced cancers. TCRdb keeps only in-frame clones here, not all; method: immunoSEQ multiplex PCR. The table lists 9,000 to 10,000 clones, approximately 88% of them singletons. The sequencing here drew on CD4+ or CD8+ T cells sorted from blood, taken in a trial of the OX40 agonist ivuxolimab. These receptors all come from an adult with an advanced solid tumor such as melanoma, head and neck, liver or kidney cancer. Each CDR3 is given with its conserved first and last residue. The D gene is left open where the match is weak. Expanded clones are given a class, and other clones once, few, many or no size at all.

D gene,J gene,V gene,clone size,CDR3 protein,CDR3 DNA
TRBD1,TRBJ1-4,TRBV15,NA,CATSRDPTGGREKLFF,TGTGCCACCAGCAGAGACCCCACAGGGGGCCGTGAAAAACTGTTTTTT
NA,TRBJ1-1,TRBV6-1,NA,CASNWGGGIGTEAFF,TGTGCCAGCAATTGGGGCGGGGGAATTGGCACTGAAGCTTTCTTT
TRBD2,TRBJ2-7,TRBV11-2,NA,CASSRSGTSGYEQYF,TGTGCCAGCAGCCGGTCCGGGACTAGCGGATACGAGCAGTACTTC
TRBD1,TRBJ1-2,TRBV4-2,NA,CASSQGWDRENYGYTF,TGTGCCAGCAGCCAAGGATGGGACAGAGAAAACTATGGCTACACCTTC
NA,TRBJ2-2,TRBV30,few,CAWSVRVDGELFF,TGTGCCTGGAGTGTAAGGGTGGACGGGGAGCTGTTTTTT
TRBD2,TRBJ2-4,TRBV2,once,CASSSSGRRDIQYF,TGTGCCAGCAGTTCTAGCGGGAGACGAGACATTCAGTACTTC
NA,TRBJ2-3,TRBV29-1,NA,CSVYSGEEDTQYF,TGCAGCGTTTACAGCGGAGAGGAGGATACGCAGTATTTT
NA,TRBJ2-6,TRBV6-5,once,CASSFSTGANVLTF,TGTGCCAGCAGTTTTTCGACTGGGGCCAACGTCCTGACTTTC
NA,TRBJ2-7,TRBV6-5,NA,CASSYDSSRYEQYF,TGTGCCAGCAGTTACGATAGCTCTAGGTACGAGCAGTACTTC
NA,TRBJ1-1,TRBV19,NA,CASSITGITEAFF,TGTGCCAGTAGTATAACTGGGATCACTGAAGCTTTCTTT
NA,TRBJ1-2,TRBV5-1,few,CASSGTLDYGYTF,TGCGCCAGCAGCGGGACCCTAGACTATGGCTACACCTTC
NA,TRBJ1-1,TRBV7-9,NA,CASSLDTTNTEAFF,TGTGCCAGCAGCTTAGATACCACAAACACTGAAGCTTTCTTT
NA,TRBJ1-5,TRBV21-1,NA,CASSKAGGNQPQHF,TGTGCCAGCAGCAAAGCGGGGGGCAATCAGCCCCAGCATTTT
NA,TRBJ2-3,TRBV5-1,NA,CASSFRTGREDTQYF,TGCGCCAGCAGCTTCCGGACAGGGAGGGAAGATACGCAGTATTTT
TRBD2,TRBJ2-1,TRBV7-9,NA,CASSLSLAGVDEQFF,TGTGCCAGCAGCTTAAGCCTAGCGGGAGTTGATGAGCAGTTCTTC
TRBD2,TRBJ2-7,TRBV4-1,NA,CASSDRAGGSYEQYF,TGCGCCAGCAGCGACAGAGCGGGGGGCTCCTACGAGCAGTACTTC
NA,TRBJ2-7,TRBV29-1,NA,CSVEEVQILVNSYEQYF,TGCAGCGTTGAAGAAGTACAGATACTAGTAAACTCCTACGAGCAGTACTTC
TRBD2,TRBJ2-1,TRBV5-1,NA,CASGIAGGFEQFF,TGCGCCAGCGGTATAGCGGGAGGGTTTGAGCAGTTCTTC
NA,TRBJ1-1,TRBV30,NA,CAWDRGRGTEAFF,TGTGCCTGGGATCGGGGGCGAGGGACTGAAGCTTTCTTT
NA,TRBJ1-5,TRBV5-4,NA,CASSPDGGEPQHF,TGTGCCAGCAGCCCAGACGGCGGGGAGCCCCAGCATTTT
NA,TRBJ1-1,TRBV5-5,NA,CASSLAPSRGTGTEAFF,TGTGCCAGCAGCTTGGCCCCCTCGCGGGGGACTGGCACTGAAGCTTTCTTT
NA,TRBJ2-1,TRBV9,NA,CASSVSSSYNEQFF,TGTGCCAGCAGCGTTTCCAGCTCCTACAATGAGCAGTTCTTC
NA,TRBJ2-2,TRBV6-5,NA,CASRLGGTGELFF,TGTGCCAGCAGACTGGGAGGCACCGGGGAGCTGTTTTTT
TRBD1,TRBJ1-2,TRBV30,NA,CAWRVQQGSYTF,TGTGCCTGGAGGGTACAACAGGGGTCCTACACCTTC
NA,TRBJ2-1,TRBV18,NA,CASSPQGKSYNEQFF,TGTGCCAGCTCACCCCAGGGGAAATCCTACAATGAGCAGTTCTTC